The rows below give T cell receptor beta chains drawn from one sample of a study of CD8 T cells in Susac syndrome. TCRdb re-derived calls from the immunoSEQ multiplex PCR reads in MiXCR, one entry per CDR3 protein. The table includes about 140,000 distinct CDR3 sequences, roughly 95% detected once. The material sequenced was CD4+ T cells from PBMCs. The receptors were sampled from a human donor with multiple sclerosis. CDR3s include the opening cysteine and the closing phenylalanine or tryptophan. The order of the fields is D gene, J gene, V gene, CDR3 DNA, CDR3 protein. A D gene is named only where the DNA matches it firmly.

>.|TRBJ1-1|TRBV2
TGTGCCAGCGCGATCGTTACCCGCACTGAAGCTTTCTTT
CASAIVTRTEAFF
>.|TRBJ2-2|TRBV15
TGTGCCACCAGCACAGGTTACAACACCGGGGAGCTGTTTTTT
CATSTGYNTGELFF
>.|TRBJ2-1|TRBV29-1
TGCAGCGTTGAACAGGGTGGTGAGCAGTTCTTC
CSVEQGGEQFF
>.|TRBJ2-3|TRBV15
TGTGCCACCAGCTGGGACTCAGTAACAGATACGCAGTATTTT
CATSWDSVTDTQYF
>TRBD2|TRBJ2-1|TRBV24-1
TGTGCCACCAGTACAACCGGGACTAGCGATTACAATGAGCAGTTCTTC
CATSTTGTSDYNEQFF
>TRBD2|TRBJ2-7|TRBV29-1
TGCAGCGTTGCGCCGGGAGGGTCCTACGAGCAGTACTTC
CSVAPGGSYEQYF
>TRBD1|TRBJ1-6|TRBV7-2
TGTGCCAGCAGCCAGACAGGGGGCTTTTCACCCCTCCACTTT
CASSQTGGFSPLHF
>.|TRBJ2-2|TRBV2
TGTGCCAGCAGTGCGGGGGCTAGCGTTGCCGGGGAGCTGTTTTTT
CASSAGASVAGELFF
>.|TRBJ2-7|TRBV20-1
TGCAGTGCTAGATGGGGACCGGGGTCCCCCAGCTCCTACGAGCAGTACTTC
CSARWGPGSPSSYEQYF
>.|TRBJ2-7|TRBV3-1
TGTGCCAGCAGTCACCGGGGAGGCTACGAGCAGTACTTC
CASSHRGGYEQYF
>.|TRBJ1-2|TRBV29-1
TGCAGCGTTGGGAAGGTGGGTGGCTACACCTTC
CSVGKVGGYTF
>.|TRBJ1-1|TRBV5-1
TGCGCCAGCAGCTTGGAAGGGGTTCTGAACACTGAAGCTTTCTTT
CASSLEGVLNTEAFF
>.|TRBJ2-7|TRBV7-2
TGTGCCAGCAGCTTAGCGGGAACCAGCTCCTACGAGCAGTACTTC
CASSLAGTSSYEQYF
>.|TRBJ2-1|TRBV9
TGTGCCAGCAGCGTACGGGGGAGCACAGATGAGCAGTTCTTC
CASSVRGSTDEQFF
>.|TRBJ1-2|TRBV29-1
TGCAGCGTTGAAACAGCTCACAACTATGGCTACACCTTC
CSVETAHNYGYTF
>.|TRBJ2-1|TRBV24-1
TGTGCCACCAGTGGTTTAAGCTCCTACAATGAGCAGTTCTTC
CATSGLSSYNEQFF
>TRBD2|TRBJ2-3|TRBV27
TGTGCCAGCATGAGCGGGGGAGCGGGAGATACGCAGTATTTT
CASMSGGAGDTQYF
>.|TRBJ1-2|TRBV12-3/TRBV12-4
TGTGCCAGCAGTTTAACCATCAAGAGGACCTTC
CASSLTIKRTF
>.|TRBJ2-5|TRBV5-1
TGCGCCAGCAGCATCGGGACGGGACAAGAGACCCAGTACTTC
CASSIGTGQETQYF
>TRBD1|TRBJ2-5|TRBV18
TGTGCCAGCTCACCGACAGGGGGAGGAGAGACCCAGTACTTC
CASSPTGGGETQYF
>.|TRBJ1-6|TRBV5-1
TGCGCCAGCAGCTTGTCGTGGACCTCCGGGGCGGCCCTCCACTTT
CASSLSWTSGAALHF
>TRBD1|TRBJ2-7|TRBV7-2
TGTGCCAGCAGCCCACAGACAGGGGGCGGCTTCGAGCAGTACTTC
CASSPQTGGGFEQYF
>.|TRBJ2-1|TRBV9
TGTGCCAGCAGCCCTGCCCCTCGGGACGAACACAATGAGCAGTTCTTC
CASSPAPRDEHNEQFF
>.|TRBJ2-7|TRBV19
TGTGCCAGTAGTACCCAGAGTGGGCCTTTCTACGAGCAGTACTTC
CASSTQSGPFYEQYF
>TRBD1|TRBJ2-3|TRBV2
TGTGCCAGCAGGGAACCGGGACAGCGGATCCTCGCGCAGTATTTT
CASREPGQRILAQYF